The table lists the clone carrying this TCR beta chain with a count of one. Per the original data handling: Quantification of nucleated cells was approximated via reference gene primer amplification. Assay used: immunoSEQ multiplex PCR; TCRdb lists only in-frame clones, some missing. Clonal size and the V and J genes are those of that table, whereas D and trimming came from the DNA. The data contain 180,000 or so clones, about 85% of them singletons. The data belong to a study of blood T cell repertoires in COVID-19. Study in general: The origin of the acute and convalescent COVID-19 samples was the United States, Italy and Spain. Sources were T cells, B-cell-depleted T cells, or PBMCs; the material itself was cDNA or gDNA.

The CDR3 consists of 16 residues. The V gene's germline CDR1 is MGHRA and CDR2 YSYEKL. Trimming shortened V by 4 bases and J by 1 base, and 14 bases separated the two germline ends. This receptor was identified in an elderly woman in a cohort sampled during active or convalescent COVID-19. The rearrangement uses TRBV4-1 and TRBJ2-1, with D maybe TRBD2 (6 bases). What was sequenced was peripheral blood. The CDR3 sequence: CASSPGVVPSYNEQFF. In DNA form, the CDR3 reads TGCGCCAGCAGCCCGGGGGTGGTACCATCCTACAATGAGCAGTTCTTC.